This T cell receptor (beta chain) came from a study of cytomegalovirus exposure and HLA in healthy donors. Study-level results: Fewer N-insertions than the roughly 670-donor mean were reportedly shown by an Asian-associated ancestry cluster in a later analysis.

The PCR had 60 Vbeta and 13 Jbeta primers. Clones were sequenced by immunoSEQ multiplex PCR, and TCRdb holds only the in-frame ones, with some missing. This table holds about 160,000 clones, around 77% found once. About this clone: Its specificity is not known.

Trimming removed 1 base at V and 1 base at J, with 14 bases between. The germline V gene encodes CDR1 LGHNT and CDR2 FRNRAP. The CDR3 sequence is 17 residues long. Sequenced material: PBMCs. The chain is built from TRBV12-5 and TRBJ1-5, with D possibly TRBD1 on 5 matching bases. This receptor was identified in a woman aged 30 to 39 in good health and CMV-seronegative. The CDR3 nucleotides are TGTGCTAGTGGTTTGGCCTCCCAGGGTCGGAGCAATCAGCCCCAGCATTTT. This translates into CASGLASQGRSNQPQHF.